A single sample is the source of the 26 T cell receptor beta chains below, sequenced in a study of cytomegalovirus exposure and HLA in healthy donors. PCR involved 60 Vbeta and 13 Jbeta primers. Using immunoSEQ multiplex PCR, the repertoire was profiled, and TCRdb retains in-frame clones only, with some absent. The table shows around 150,000 clones, with about 80% occurring only once. The sequenced sample consisted of PBMCs. The source is a man in his late teens or twenties in good health and CMV-seropositive.

The chain recombines TRBV6-6 with TRBJ1-1; 7 bases map to TRBD1. Germline V gene sequence: CDR1 MNHNY, CDR2 SVGAGI (reference sequence). The junction had 11 bases not matched to a gene; V was cut back by 6 bases and J by 1 base. This CDR3 comprises 16 residues. The CDR3 reads CASSYYRGYPNTEAFF. The CDR3 DNA follows: TGTGCCAGCAGCTATTACAGGGGATATCCGAACACTGAAGCTTTCTTT.

The V and J genes are TRBV5-6 and TRBJ2-1, with 7 bases fitting TRBD2. V dropped 0 bases and J dropped 7; count of bases not matched to a gene: 4. Germline V CDR1 and CDR2: SGHDT, YYEEEE. The CDR3 totals 14 residues. The CDR3 DNA reads TGTGCCAGCAGCTTGGGTCTAGCGGCAAATGAGCAGTTCTTC. Translated: CASSLGLAANEQFF.

V gene TRBV27 combines with J gene TRBJ1-1; D gene unclear. There are 12 residues in the CDR3. Trimming pared 6 bases from V and 0 bases from J, leaving 5 bases between. The germline gives CDR1 MNHEY, CDR2 SMNVEV (reference sequence). The CDR3 nucleotides are TGTGCCAGCAGACTTATGAACACTGAAGCTTTCTTT. It specifies CASRLMNTEAFF.

The chain is built from TRBV10-3 and TRBJ1-1, with 8 bases aligning to TRBD1. The CDR3 is 13 amino acids. The V and J ends lost 2 bases and 6 bases, in that order; junction bases with no gene match: 2. Per germline, CDR1 ENHRY and CDR2 SYGVKD. In DNA, the CDR3 is TGTGCCATCAGTGAGACACAGGGGGCTGAAGCTTTCTTT. The encoded protein is CAISETQGAEAFF.

The chain has TRBV27 and TRBJ2-7; D possibly corresponds to TRBD2 (6 bases). CDR3 length equals 15 residues. Germline V gene lookup returns CDR1 MNHEY and CDR2 SMNVEV (reference sequence). The ends were cut back, 5 bases at V and 0 bases at J, with 14 bases in the middle. CDR3 coding DNA: TGTGCCAGCAGTCCGCGGGACGGGAGCTCCTACGAGCAGTACTTC. This gives the protein CASSPRDGSSYEQYF.

This chain connects TRBV29-1 to TRBJ2-1; 7 bases fit TRBD2. CDR1 and CDR2 from the germline V gene are SQVTM and ANQGSEA. J lost 7 bases, V lost 6 bases, and 6 bases had no gene match. The CDR3 is 12 amino acids. The CDR3: CSVTTGGNEQFF. The CDR3 coding sequence is TGCAGCGTCACGACGGGGGGAAATGAGCAGTTCTTC.

The J gene is TRBJ2-7, the V gene TRBV27; 9 nucleotides align to TRBD1. The germline CDR1 and CDR2 sequences are MNHEY and SMNVEV (reference sequence). The junction had 17 bases not matched to a gene; V was cut back by 6 bases and J by 5 bases. The CDR3 is made up of 17 amino acids. CDR3 loop: CASSPLPIGTGHHEQYF. The CDR3 nucleotides read TGTGCCAGCAGCCCCCTTCCAATAGGGACAGGGCACCACGAGCAGTACTTC.

The chain uses TRBV19 and TRBJ2-4; TRBD2 is a possible D gene (6 bases). The CDR3 contains 14 residues. From germline, CDR1 is LNHDA and CDR2 SQIVND (reference sequence). Trimming pared 5 bases from V and 5 bases from J, leaving 13 bases between. The CDR3 sequence: CASSGGYWENIQYF. For the CDR3, the DNA is TGTGCCAGTAGTGGAGGGTATTGGGAAAACATTCAGTACTTC.

J is TRBJ2-1 and V is TRBV6-5, with 7 bases identical to TRBD2. The CDR3 length is 13 residues. Germline V gives CDR1 MNHEY, CDR2 SVGAGI. Trimming cost V 2 bases and J 5 bases; bases outside gene matches: 0. Here the CDR3 DNA reads TGTGCCAGCAGTTACGGGACTAACAATGAGCAGTTCTTC. Its protein is CASSYGTNNEQFF.

This clone has just a few counts. The rearrangement joins TRBV2 to TRBJ2-3; TRBD2 matches 11 bases. V lost 8 bases to trimming and J lost 5 bases; unmatched junction nucleotides: 21. Germline loops: CDR1 SNHLY, CDR2 FYNNEI. This CDR3 comprises 19 residues. The CDR3 sequence: CASGGNTYRLAGQGDTQYF. CDR3 coding DNA: TGTGCCAGCGGGGGGAATACGTACCGACTAGCGGGACAAGGAGATACGCAGTATTTT.

The chain uses TRBV10-3 and TRBJ1-2; unclear D gene. Trimming took 3 bases from V and 0 from J, leaving 5 bases between them. This CDR3 has 13 amino acids. Germline lookup yields CDR1 ENHRY and CDR2 SYGVKD. The CDR3: CAISELPNYGYTF. The CDR3 DNA is TGTGCCATCAGTGAACTACCTAACTATGGCTACACCTTC.

V is TRBV5-1 and J is TRBJ2-2; D uncertain. The CDR3 length is 16 residues. Germline lookup yields CDR1 SGHRS and CDR2 YFSETQ. V dropped 0 bases and J dropped 0 bases, with 9 bases sitting between them. CDR3 nucleotides: TGCGCCAGCAGCTTGGGAGGAAGCGCGAACACCGGGGAGCTGTTTTTT. It codes for CASSLGGSANTGELFF.

The J gene is TRBJ1-1, the V gene TRBV6-4, with 8 bases identical to TRBD1. The germline gives CDR1 MRHNA, CDR2 SNTAGT. The CDR3 covers 13 residues. V dropped 6 bases and J dropped 5; count of bases not matched to a gene: 5. The CDR3 loop reads CASRDREETEAFF. The CDR3 nucleotides are TGTGCCAGCAGGGACAGGGAGGAAACTGAAGCTTTCTTT.

This chain joins TRBV7-2 and TRBJ1-5; no clear D. Trimming took off 5 bases at V and 4 bases at J, with 12 bases between the two ends. Germline assignment: CDR1 SGHTA and CDR2 FQGNSA. This CDR3 region has 14 residues. The CDR3 here is CASSRHDTNQPQHF. The CDR3 DNA is TGTGCCAGCAGCCGTCACGACACGAATCAGCCCCAGCATTTT. The full variable domain, completed using reference TRBV7-2 and TRBJ1-5, is GAGVSQSPSNKVTEKGKDVELRCDPISGHTALYWYRQSLGQGLEFLIYFQGNSAPDKSGLPSDRFSAERTGGSVSTLTIQRTQQEDSAVYLCASSRHDTNQPQHFGDGTRLSIL.

Only one count was recorded for this clone. The V and J genes are TRBV4-2 and TRBJ1-1; D remains unclear. Trimming stripped 1 base from V and 3 bases from J, with 9 bases between. The CDR3 is 14 residues long. Germline-derived CDR1 and CDR2 are LGHNA and YNFKEQ. In nucleotides, the CDR3 is TGTGCCAGCAGCCAAGTGGAGAGCGACACTGAAGCTTTCTTT. Translating gives CASSQVESDTEAFF.

This rearrangement joins TRBV7-8 to TRBJ2-7, with TRBD1 matching 10 bases. Germline lookup yields CDR1 SGHVS and CDR2 FQNEAQ. Trimming at V came to 5 bases and at J to 5 bases, leaving 9 bases not matched to a gene. The CDR3 loop spans 15 amino acids. The CDR3 DNA reads TGTGCCAGCAGCCTACTCGTGGGGACAGGGGACGAGCAGTACTTC. Protein: CASSLLVGTGDEQYF.

For this clone: This CDR3 is missing its conserved last phenylalanine or tryptophan, likely due to a read error. The chain is built from TRBV27 and TRBJ1-6; 10 bases align to TRBD1. The V and J ends lost 4 bases and 13 bases, in that order; junction bases with no gene match: 4. CDR3 length: 13 amino acids. Germline V CDR1 and CDR2: MNHEY, SMNVEV (reference sequence). CDR3 in amino acids: CASSSGTGVPLHL. The CDR3 nucleotides are TGTGCCAGCAGTTCCGGGACAGGGGTCCCCCTCCACCTT.

The CDR3 sequence is CASSLTSVSNEQFF. CDR3 nucleotide sequence: TGCGCCAGCAGCTTGACGAGCGTTAGCAATGAGCAGTTCTTC. The chain is built from TRBV5-1 and TRBJ2-1; D ambiguous. The CDR3 has 14 amino acids. Germline V gene data show CDR1 as SGHRS and CDR2 as YFSETQ. V gave up 1 base and J gave up 6 bases, with 11 bases separating them.

V is TRBV11-2 and J is TRBJ1-1; no clear D. The V end lost 1 base, the J end lost 1 base, and 4 bases lay between the germline ends. The CDR3 spans 13 residues. In germline, CDR1 is SGHAT, CDR2 FQNNGV. The DNA for the CDR3 is TGTGCCAGCAGCTTAGTCCGGAACACTGAAGCTTTCTTT. It yields the protein CASSLVRNTEAFF.

The chain uses TRBV5-5 and TRBJ1-2; the D gene is possibly TRBD1 (6 bases). There are 15 residues in the CDR3. V dropped 4 bases and J dropped 4 bases, with 17 bases sitting between them. Germline-derived CDR1 and CDR2 are SGHKS and YYEKEE (reference sequence). The CDR3 DNA reads TGTGCCAGCAGCCTAGAACCGGGACACCGCTATGGCTACACCTTC. It translates to CASSLEPGHRYGYTF.

This rearrangement joins TRBV4-2 to TRBJ2-5; D is uncertain. This CDR3 region has 14 residues. CDR1 LGHNA and CDR2 YNFKEQ come from the germline V gene. Deletions cut 1 base from V and 1 base from J, with 7 bases between. CDR3 sequence: CASSQVEIQETQYF. Here the CDR3 DNA reads TGTGCCAGCAGCCAAGTAGAGATCCAAGAGACCCAGTACTTC.

The chain links TRBV29-1 to TRBJ2-5; 8 nucleotides agree with TRBD1. Trimming at V came to 4 bases and at J to 1 base, leaving 8 bases not matched to a gene. Germline CDR1 SQVTM, CDR2 ANQGSEA. The CDR3 loop spans 15 amino acids. CDR3 in DNA: TGCAGCGTTGTGCCCTGGACAGGGTCCCAAGAGACCCAGTACTTC. Translating it yields CSVVPWTGSQETQYF.

This clone was counted between two and nine times. This chain uses TRBV21-1 with TRBJ1-1; the DNA was not used to check the table's D call, TRBD1. TRBV21-1 is an annotated pseudogene. There are 14 residues in the CDR3. The CDR3 is CASSSRTGVTEAFF. In nucleotides, the CDR3 is TGTGCCAGCAGCAGCAGGACAGGGGTCACTGAAGCTTTCTTT.

The chain combines TRBV28 with TRBJ2-7; TRBD2 is a possible D gene (6 bases). V lost 8 bases and J lost 2, with 22 bases in between. Germline CDR1 reads MDHEN; CDR2 reads SYDVKM. This CDR3 has 16 amino acids. This CDR3 is CASLSTGAGGTYEQYF. The DNA of the CDR3 is TGTGCCAGCCTTAGTACAGGCGCTGGGGGGACCTACGAGCAGTACTTC. The variable domain in full, completed from reference TRBV28 and TRBJ2-7, reads DVKVTQSSRYLVKRTGEKVFLECVQDMDHENMFWYRQDPGLGLRLIYFSYDVKMKEKGDIPEGYSVSREKKERFSLILESASTNQTSMYLCASLSTGAGGTYEQYFGPGTRLTVT.

The V call is TRBV30, the J call TRBJ2-2; 10 bases fit TRBD1. CDR3 length equals 15 residues. Unmatched junction bases numbered 5, after V lost 2 bases and J lost 5 bases. Germline CDR1 is GTSNPN and CDR2 is SVGIG (reference sequence). Written as DNA, the CDR3 is TGTGCCTGGAGTACGGACAGGGGGGAGACCGGGGAGCTGTTTTTT. Its translation is CAWSTDRGETGELFF.

This clone has only one observation. This chain links TRBV6-4 with TRBJ1-1, with 12 bases identical to TRBD1. V was pared by 3 bases and J by 4 bases, with 9 bases of the junction left unmatched. Germline CDR1 MRHNA, CDR2 SNTAGT. This CDR3 spans 17 amino acids. The CDR3 bases are TGTGCCAGCAGTGAATCGGGACAGGGGGCGCGGGGCACTGAAGCTTTCTTT. As protein: CASSESGQGARGTEAFF.